These 18 T cell receptor beta chains were all obtained from the same sample, sequenced in a study of blood T cell repertoires in COVID-19. The table came from immunoSEQ multiplex PCR; TCRdb's copy has only in-frame clones and leaves some out. The sample consists of 110,000 or so clones, roughly 80% of them appearing once. The sequenced sample consisted of peripheral blood. The origin of the receptors is a woman aged 40 to 50 with acute or convalescent COVID-19.

J is TRBJ1-1 and V is TRBV2; 7 nucleotides line up with TRBD1. V lost 4 bases and J lost 1; bases outside the gene matches: 12. This CDR3 is built from 17 residues. Germline V gene lookup returns CDR1 SNHLY and CDR2 FYNNEI. The CDR3 loop reads CASSGIVTGDPNTEAFF. CDR3 bases: TGTGCCAGCAGTGGAATCGTTACAGGGGACCCGAACACTGAAGCTTTCTTT.

The chain carries TRBV21-1 and TRBJ1-2; the listed D gene, TRBD1, was not tested against the DNA. TRBV21-1 is a pseudogene locus. The CDR3 covers 15 residues. The CDR3 sequence: CASSNVDRGTWGYTF. The CDR3 DNA is TGTGCCAGCAGCAACGTGGACAGGGGGACATGGGGCTACACCTTC.

The chain uses TRBV7-3 and TRBJ2-2, with a possible D match to TRBD2 (6 bases). The CDR3 spans 17 residues. Germline V CDR1 and CDR2: SGHTA, FQGTGA. V was pared by 0 bases and J by 7 bases, with 18 bases between. This chain's CDR3 is CASSLTLSAGPRGELFF. CDR3 nucleotide sequence: TGTGCCAGCAGCTTAACGTTAAGTGCGGGACCTCGCGGGGAGCTGTTTTTT.

This clone appeared a single time. The chain links TRBV18 to TRBJ1-2, with 8 bases fitting TRBD1. The germline V gene encodes CDR1 KGHSH and CDR2 LQKENI. With V trimmed by 3 bases and J by 6 bases, 6 bases remained unmatched. The CDR3 spans 14 residues. CDR3 sequence (DNA): TGTGCCAGCTCACCCACAGGGGGTAGGGATGGCTACACCTTC. Encoded protein: CASSPTGGRDGYTF. Drawing the rest from reference TRBV18 and TRBJ1-2, the complete variable domain is NAGVMQNPRHLVRRRGQEARLRCSPMKGHSHVYWYRQLPEEGLKFMVYLQKENIIDESGMPKERFSAEFPKEGPSILRIQQVVRGDSAAYFCASSPTGGRDGYTFGSGTRLTVV.

The rearrangement uses TRBV5-1 and TRBJ1-1; unclear D gene. Germline lookup yields CDR1 SGHRS and CDR2 YFSETQ. V lost 0 bases to trimming and J lost 5 bases, with 8 bases between them. This CDR3 is 13 amino acids long. The CDR3 loop is CASSLARRTEAFF. For the CDR3, the DNA is TGCGCCAGCAGCTTGGCTAGGAGGACTGAAGCTTTCTTT. Full variable domain (rest looked up from reference TRBV5-1 and TRBJ1-1): KAGVTQTPRYLIKTRGQQVTLSCSPISGHRSVSWYQQTPGQGLQFLFEYFSETQRNKGNFPGRFSGRQFSNSRSEMNVSTLELGDSALYLCASSLARRTEAFFGQGTRLTVV.

The rearrangement links TRBV11-2 to TRBJ1-3; D is ambiguous. Germline V CDR1 and CDR2: SGHAT, FQNNGV. There are 16 residues in the CDR3. The germline V and J ends were trimmed by 1 base and 0 bases, with 10 bases remaining between them. The CDR3 sequence: CASSLVVHGSGNTIYF. CDR3 nucleotides: TGTGCCAGCAGCTTAGTCGTTCACGGCTCTGGAAACACCATATATTTT.

CDR3 loop: CASSSGLPLAYGYTF. The DNA of the CDR3 is TGCGCCAGCAGCTCGGGACTCCCCCTAGCCTATGGCTACACCTTC. V gene TRBV4-1 combines with J gene TRBJ1-2; TRBD1 is a possible D gene (5 bases). CDR3 length equals 15 residues. V lost 5 bases, J lost 4 bases, and 17 bases lay in between. Germline CDR1 reads MGHRA; CDR2 reads YSYEKL.

V is TRBV21-1 and J is TRBJ1-1; the D segment call TRBD1 is taken from the table without a DNA check. TRBV21-1 is a recognized pseudogene. There are 12 residues in the CDR3. The CDR3 here is CASREDRAEAFF. The CDR3 DNA reads TGTGCCAGCAGAGAGGACAGGGCTGAAGCTTTCTTT.

This clone was detected only once. The J gene is TRBJ1-5, the V gene TRBV10-1; D unclear. CDR1 WNHNN and CDR2 SYGVQD come from the germline V gene (reference sequence). The CDR3 spans 14 residues. Deletions cut 6 bases from V and 0 bases from J, with 9 bases between. The CDR3 DNA follows: TGCGCCAGCAGAGTTGAGCTTAGCAATCAGCCCCAGCATTTT. Amino acid sequence: CASRVELSNQPQHF.

This rearrangement joins TRBV6-5 to TRBJ1-5; weak D call: TRBD1 (5 bases). Deletions cut 0 bases from V and 2 bases from J, with 8 bases between. Germline CDR1 and CDR2: MNHEY and SVGAGI. The CDR3 sequence is 15 residues long. CDR3 sequence: CASSYSSGRNQPQHF. CDR3 DNA: TGTGCCAGCAGTTACTCGTCAGGGCGCAATCAGCCCCAGCATTTT.

The chain couples TRBV3-1 (or the pseudogene TRBV3-2) to TRBJ1-5; D perhaps matches TRBD1 (6 bases). The CDR3 extends over 15 amino acids. Germline V gives CDR1 LGHDT, CDR2 YNNKEL (reference sequence). The V and J ends lost 1 base and 4 bases respectively, with 11 bases between them. CDR3 protein: CASSQGGGPNQPQHF. CDR3 in DNA: TGTGCCAGCAGCCAAGGGGGGGGGCCGAATCAGCCCCAGCATTTT.

V gene TRBV18 combines with J gene TRBJ1-1, with 7 bases aligning to TRBD1. CDR1 is KGHSH and CDR2 is LQKENI in the germline V gene. V shed 3 bases, J shed 6 bases, and the junction held 1 base outside the gene matches. The CDR3 loop spans 12 amino acids. The CDR3 here is CASSPDRAEAFF. CDR3 nucleotide sequence: TGTGCCAGCTCACCCGACAGGGCTGAAGCTTTCTTT.

The rearrangement uses TRBV6-1 and TRBJ2-2; D gene uncertain. The germline V and J ends were trimmed by 1 base and 6 bases, with 15 bases remaining between them. There are 16 residues in the CDR3. From germline, CDR1 is MNHNS and CDR2 SASEGT. CDR3 sequence: CASSEVGAGLAGELFF. Here the CDR3 DNA reads TGTGCCAGCAGTGAAGTTGGAGCTGGTTTAGCCGGGGAGCTGTTTTTT.

The rearrangement links TRBV9 to TRBJ1-1; 10 nucleotides line up with TRBD1. Germline CDR1 reads SGDLS; CDR2 reads YYNGEE. The CDR3 contains 14 residues. V gave up 1 base and J gave up 8 bases; unmatched junction bases: 5. Here the CDR3 reads CASSVTDRGQEAFF. The CDR3 bases are TGTGCCAGCAGCGTAACCGACAGGGGGCAAGAAGCTTTCTTT.

In the case of this clone: The junction and the germline gene differ at one end; a read error may be behind it. This chain joins TRBV12-3 or TRBV12-4 and TRBJ2-3; possible D gene TRBD2, 5 bases. This CDR3 comprises 11 residues. The DNA for the CDR3 is TGTGCCAGCACCCCCGGGGTAACAGAGCATTTT. It is translated as CASTPGVTEHF.

The chain employs TRBV19 and TRBJ1-2; D might be TRBD1 (6 bases). V lost 6 bases and J lost 6, with 17 bases in between. The CDR3 covers 14 residues. Germline V gene sequence: CDR1 LNHDA, CDR2 SQIVND (reference sequence). The CDR3 spells CASSLRDMGHGYTF. CDR3 DNA: TGTGCCAGTAGCCTTCGGGACATGGGTCATGGCTACACCTTC.

The V call is TRBV5-8, the J call TRBJ1-1; D not certain. The CDR3 has 15 residues. The V end lost 0 bases, the J end lost 0 bases, and 9 bases lay between the germline ends. The germline V gene encodes CDR1 SGHTS and CDR2 YDEGEE. CDR3 coding DNA: TGTGCCAGCAGCTTGGTGCCGGGGTTGAACACTGAAGCTTTCTTT. Translating gives CASSLVPGLNTEAFF.

The J gene is TRBJ2-3, the V gene TRBV11-2, with D unresolved. From germline, CDR1 is SGHAT and CDR2 FQNNGV. This CDR3 contains 15 residues. V dropped 8 bases and J dropped 4 bases, with 19 bases sitting between them. The CDR3 region has the DNA TGTGCCAGCGGCTCCCGACTGAGTGGTCCAGATACGCAGTATTTT. Residues: CASGSRLSGPDTQYF.